This entry is about one T cell receptor (beta chain). Its target is unknown. This specimen comes from a study of cytomegalovirus exposure and HLA in healthy donors. The V and J ends lost 5 bases and 0 bases, in that order; junction bases with no gene match: 8. The CDR3 runs to 17 residues. Per germline, CDR1 PRHDT and CDR2 FYEKMQ (reference sequence). Study-wide results and caveats: Diagnosis of cytomegalovirus status made by the classifier reportedly showed high specificity and sensitivity. More than 150 TCR beta chains were listed as cytomegalovirus-associated. First-cohort TCR clusters tended to co-occur in the approximately 130 validation repertoires, a later analysis found. Most TCRs appeared rarely, but some public TCRs recurred in many donors.

Some clones are missing from TCRdb's copy, which holds only in-frame ones; the method was immunoSEQ multiplex PCR. Found here are fewer than 90,000 clones, 84% of them singletons; the top ten hold around an eighth. The sequence was obtained from a woman under 30 in good health and CMV-seropositive. Material for sequencing was PBMCs. J is TRBJ2-1 and V is TRBV13; 9 nucleotides agree with TRBD2. The CDR3 DNA sequence: TGTGCCAGCAGCCCATCTAGCGGGGTGAGCTCCTACAATGAGCAGTTCTTC. Encoded protein: CASSPSSGVSSYNEQFF.